The clone carrying this TCR beta chain appeared a few times. This record comes from a study of T-cell reconstitution after alpha-beta-depleted transplantation in children. Trimming pared 3 bases from V and 4 bases from J, leaving 9 bases between. Germline assignment: CDR1 SGHTA and CDR2 FQGNSA. The CDR3 extends over 13 amino acids. Unique molecular identifiers tagged the TCRbeta library. MiXCR, applied by TCRdb to the PCR reads, yields one record per CDR3 protein. Here the sample spans about 640,000 distinct CDR3 sequences, 16% being singletons. The chain is built from TRBV7-2 and TRBJ2-5; D unclear. The sample here was PBMCs from the stem cell graft donor, taken from the stem cell graft. The receptor was derived from a human donor who donated a stem cell graft to a child with acute myeloid leukemia. This CDR3 is CASSFWQPETQYF. The CDR3 nucleotides are TGTGCCAGCAGCTTCTGGCAGCCAGAGACCCAGTACTTC.